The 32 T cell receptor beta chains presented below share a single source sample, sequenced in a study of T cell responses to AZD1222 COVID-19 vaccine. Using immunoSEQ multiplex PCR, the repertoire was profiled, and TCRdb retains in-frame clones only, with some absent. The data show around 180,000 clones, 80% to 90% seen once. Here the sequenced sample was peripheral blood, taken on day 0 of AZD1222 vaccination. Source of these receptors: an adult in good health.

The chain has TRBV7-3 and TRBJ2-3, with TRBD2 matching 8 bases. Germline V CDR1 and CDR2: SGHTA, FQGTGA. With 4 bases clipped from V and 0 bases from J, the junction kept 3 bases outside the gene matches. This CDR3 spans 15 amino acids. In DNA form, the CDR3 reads TGTGCCAGCAGCTCCGCGGGGGGAAGCACAGATACGCAGTATTTT. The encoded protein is CASSSAGGSTDTQYF.

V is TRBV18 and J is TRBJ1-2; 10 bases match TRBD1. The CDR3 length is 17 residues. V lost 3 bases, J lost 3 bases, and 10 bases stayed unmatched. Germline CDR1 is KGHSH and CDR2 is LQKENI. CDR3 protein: CASSPNKGTGADYGYTF. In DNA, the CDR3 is TGTGCCAGCTCACCGAACAAGGGGACAGGGGCGGACTATGGCTACACCTTC.

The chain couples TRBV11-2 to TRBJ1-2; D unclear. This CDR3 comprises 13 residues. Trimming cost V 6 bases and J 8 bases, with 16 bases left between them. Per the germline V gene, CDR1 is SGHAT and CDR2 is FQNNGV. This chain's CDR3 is CASRTPRGGGYTF. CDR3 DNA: TGTGCCAGCAGGACTCCACGCGGCGGGGGCTACACCTTC.

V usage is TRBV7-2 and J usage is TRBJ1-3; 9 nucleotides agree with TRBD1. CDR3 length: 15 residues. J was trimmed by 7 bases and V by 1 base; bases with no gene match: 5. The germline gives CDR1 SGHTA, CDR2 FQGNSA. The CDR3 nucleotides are TGTGCCAGCAGCTTAGGGCCGGGACAGGGCAACACCATATATTTT. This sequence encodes CASSLGPGQGNTIYF.

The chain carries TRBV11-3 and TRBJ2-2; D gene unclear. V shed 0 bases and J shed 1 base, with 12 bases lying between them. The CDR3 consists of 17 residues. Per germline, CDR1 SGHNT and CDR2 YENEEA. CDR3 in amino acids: CASSLDRYRENTGELFF. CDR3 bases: TGTGCCAGCAGCTTAGATCGGTACCGAGAGAACACCGGGGAGCTGTTTTTT.

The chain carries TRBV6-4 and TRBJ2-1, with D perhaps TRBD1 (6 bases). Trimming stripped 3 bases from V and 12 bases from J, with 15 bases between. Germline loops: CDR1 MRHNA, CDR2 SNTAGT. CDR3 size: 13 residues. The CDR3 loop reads CASSEFLGATQFF. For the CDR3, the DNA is TGTGCCAGCAGTGAATTCCTGGGGGCCACGCAGTTCTTC.

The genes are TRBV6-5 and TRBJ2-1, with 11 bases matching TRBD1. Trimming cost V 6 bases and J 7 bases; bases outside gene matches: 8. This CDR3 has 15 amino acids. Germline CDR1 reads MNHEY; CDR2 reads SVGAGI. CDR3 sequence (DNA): TGTGCCAGCAGCAGTACCGGGACAGGGGGAAATGAGCAGTTCTTC. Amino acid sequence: CASSSTGTGGNEQFF.

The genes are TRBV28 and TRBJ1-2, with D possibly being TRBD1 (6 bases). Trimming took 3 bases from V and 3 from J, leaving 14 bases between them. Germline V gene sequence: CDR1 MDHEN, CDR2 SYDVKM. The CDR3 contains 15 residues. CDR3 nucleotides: TGTGCCAGCAGTTTTCCCAGGGGCGCAGACTATGGCTACACCTTC. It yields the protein CASSFPRGADYGYTF.

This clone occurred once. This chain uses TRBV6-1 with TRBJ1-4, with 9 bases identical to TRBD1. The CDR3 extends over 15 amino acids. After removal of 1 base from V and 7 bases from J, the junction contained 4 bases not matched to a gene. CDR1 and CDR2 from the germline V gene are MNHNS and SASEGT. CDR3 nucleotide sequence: TGTGCCAGCAGTGAAGGGGACAGGGATAGTGAAAAACTGTTTTTT. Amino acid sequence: CASSEGDRDSEKLFF.

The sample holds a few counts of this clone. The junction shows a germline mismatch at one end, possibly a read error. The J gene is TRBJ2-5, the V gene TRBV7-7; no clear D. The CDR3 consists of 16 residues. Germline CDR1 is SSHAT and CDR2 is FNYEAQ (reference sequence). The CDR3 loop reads CASSLVPPASQETQYF. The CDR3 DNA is TGTGCTAGCAGCTTAGTTCCCCCCGCGTCCCAAGAGACCCAGTACTTC. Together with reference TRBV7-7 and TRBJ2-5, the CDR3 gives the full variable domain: GAGVSQSPRYKVTKRGQDVTLRCDPISSHATLYWYQQALGQGPEFLTYFNYEAQPDKSGLPSDRFSAERPEGSISTLTIQRTEQRDSAMYRCASSLVPPASQETQYFGPGTRLLVL.

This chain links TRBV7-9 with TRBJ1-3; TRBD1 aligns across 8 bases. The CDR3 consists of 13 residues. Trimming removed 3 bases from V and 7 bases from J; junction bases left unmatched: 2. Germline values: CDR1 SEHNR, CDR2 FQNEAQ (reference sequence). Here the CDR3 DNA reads TGTGCCAGCAGCTTGCAGGGGGCGAACACCATATATTTT. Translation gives CASSLQGANTIYF. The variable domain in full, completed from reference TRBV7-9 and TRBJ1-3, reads DTGVSQNPRHKITKRGQNVTFRCDPISEHNRLYWYRQTLGQGPEFLTYFQNEAQLEKSRLLSDRFSAERPKGSFSTLEIQRTEQGDSAMYLCASSLQGANTIYFGEGSWLTVV.

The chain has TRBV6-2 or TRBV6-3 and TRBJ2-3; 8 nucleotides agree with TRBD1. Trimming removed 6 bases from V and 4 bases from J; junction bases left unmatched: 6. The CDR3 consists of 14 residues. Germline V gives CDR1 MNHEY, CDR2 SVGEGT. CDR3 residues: CASSHTTGADTQYF. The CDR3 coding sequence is TGTGCCAGCAGCCATACGACAGGGGCAGATACGCAGTATTTT.

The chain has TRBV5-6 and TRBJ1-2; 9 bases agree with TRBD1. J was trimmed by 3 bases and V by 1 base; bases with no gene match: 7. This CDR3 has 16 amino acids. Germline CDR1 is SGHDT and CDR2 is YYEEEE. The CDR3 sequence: CASSLQWTGDDYGYTF. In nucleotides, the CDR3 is TGTGCCAGCAGCTTGCAGTGGACAGGGGACGACTATGGCTACACCTTC.

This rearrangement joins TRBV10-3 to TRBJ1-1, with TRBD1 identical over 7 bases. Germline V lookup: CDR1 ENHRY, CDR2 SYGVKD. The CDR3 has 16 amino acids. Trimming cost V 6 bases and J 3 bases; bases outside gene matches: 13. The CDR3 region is CAISRIGDREYTEAFF. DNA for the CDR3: TGTGCCATCAGCAGAATAGGAGACAGGGAGTACACTGAAGCTTTCTTT.

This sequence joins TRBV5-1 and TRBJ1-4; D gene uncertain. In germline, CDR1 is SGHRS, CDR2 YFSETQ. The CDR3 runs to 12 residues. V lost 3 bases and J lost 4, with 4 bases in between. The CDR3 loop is CASSSGNEKLFF. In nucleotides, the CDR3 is TGCGCCAGCAGCTCCGGTAATGAAAAACTGTTTTTT.

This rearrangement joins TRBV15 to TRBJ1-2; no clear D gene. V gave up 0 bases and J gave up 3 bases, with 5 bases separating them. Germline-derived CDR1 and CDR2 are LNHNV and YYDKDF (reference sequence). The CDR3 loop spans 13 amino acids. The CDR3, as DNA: TGTGCCACCAGCAGAGATACAGACTATGGCTACACCTTC. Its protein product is CATSRDTDYGYTF.

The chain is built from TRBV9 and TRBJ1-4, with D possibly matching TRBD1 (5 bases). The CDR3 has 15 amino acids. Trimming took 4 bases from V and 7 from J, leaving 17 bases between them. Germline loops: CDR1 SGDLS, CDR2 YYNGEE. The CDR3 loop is CASSPSGGVGEKLFF. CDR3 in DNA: TGTGCCAGCAGCCCAAGTGGGGGTGTGGGTGAAAAACTGTTTTTT.

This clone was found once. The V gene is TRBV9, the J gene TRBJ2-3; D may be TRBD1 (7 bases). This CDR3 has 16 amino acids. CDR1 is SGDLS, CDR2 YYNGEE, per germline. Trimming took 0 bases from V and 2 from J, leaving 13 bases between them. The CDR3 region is CASSVAAGQITDTQYF. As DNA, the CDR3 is TGTGCCAGCAGCGTAGCCGCGGGACAGATCACAGATACGCAGTATTTT.

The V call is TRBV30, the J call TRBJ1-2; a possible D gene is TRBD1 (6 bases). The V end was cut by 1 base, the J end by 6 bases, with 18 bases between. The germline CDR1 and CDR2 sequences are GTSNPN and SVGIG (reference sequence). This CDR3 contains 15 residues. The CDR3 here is CAWSGGGAGANGYTF. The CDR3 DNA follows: TGTGCCTGGAGTGGGGGCGGGGCAGGGGCTAATGGCTACACCTTC.

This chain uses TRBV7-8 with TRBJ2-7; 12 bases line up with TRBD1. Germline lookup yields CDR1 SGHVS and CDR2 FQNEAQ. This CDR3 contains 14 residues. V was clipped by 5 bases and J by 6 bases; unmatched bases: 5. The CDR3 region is CASSAGTGGAEQYV. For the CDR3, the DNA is TGTGCCAGCAGCGCTGGGACAGGGGGCGCCGAGCAGTACGTC.

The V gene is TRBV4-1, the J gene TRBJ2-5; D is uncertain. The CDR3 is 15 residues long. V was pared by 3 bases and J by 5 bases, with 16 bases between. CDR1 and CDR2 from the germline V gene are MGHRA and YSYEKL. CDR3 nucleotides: TGCGCCAGCAGCCATTTTTCTGGGTTGGGGGAGACCCAGTACTTC. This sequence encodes CASSHFSGLGETQYF.

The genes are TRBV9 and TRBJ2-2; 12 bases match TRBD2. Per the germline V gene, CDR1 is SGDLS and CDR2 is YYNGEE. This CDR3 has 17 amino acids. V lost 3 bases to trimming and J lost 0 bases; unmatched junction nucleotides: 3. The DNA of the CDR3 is TGTGCCAGCAGCGCACGACTAGCGGGGGCGAACACCGGGGAGCTGTTTTTT. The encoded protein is CASSARLAGANTGELFF.

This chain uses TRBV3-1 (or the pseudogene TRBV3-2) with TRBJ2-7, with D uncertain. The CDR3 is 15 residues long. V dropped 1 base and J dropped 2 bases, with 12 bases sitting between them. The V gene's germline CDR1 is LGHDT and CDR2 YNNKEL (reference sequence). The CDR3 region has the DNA TGTGCCAGCAGCCAAGGGGGTTCCCTAACCTACGAGCAGTACGTC. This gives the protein CASSQGGSLTYEQYV.

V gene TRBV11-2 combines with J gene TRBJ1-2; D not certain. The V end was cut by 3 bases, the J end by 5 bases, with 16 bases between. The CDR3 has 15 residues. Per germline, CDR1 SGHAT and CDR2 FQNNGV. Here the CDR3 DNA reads TGTGCCAGCAGCTTGGACCCTCAGATTTCTTATGGCTACACCTTC. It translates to CASSLDPQISYGYTF.

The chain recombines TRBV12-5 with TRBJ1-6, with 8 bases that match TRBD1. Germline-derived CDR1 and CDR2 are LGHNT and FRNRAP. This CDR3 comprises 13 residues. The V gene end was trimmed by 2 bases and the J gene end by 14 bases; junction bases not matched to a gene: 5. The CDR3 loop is CASGLSGGLTLHF. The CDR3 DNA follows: TGTGCTAGTGGTTTGTCAGGGGGCCTAACCCTCCACTTT.

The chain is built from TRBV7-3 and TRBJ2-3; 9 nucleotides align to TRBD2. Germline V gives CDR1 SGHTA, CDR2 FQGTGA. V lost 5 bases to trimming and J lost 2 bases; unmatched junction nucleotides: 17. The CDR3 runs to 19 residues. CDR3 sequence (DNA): TGTGCCAGCAGCGCCAATGGGCGACCGCGCGGGGGGGCCACAGATACGCAGTATTTT. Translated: CASSANGRPRGGATDTQYF.

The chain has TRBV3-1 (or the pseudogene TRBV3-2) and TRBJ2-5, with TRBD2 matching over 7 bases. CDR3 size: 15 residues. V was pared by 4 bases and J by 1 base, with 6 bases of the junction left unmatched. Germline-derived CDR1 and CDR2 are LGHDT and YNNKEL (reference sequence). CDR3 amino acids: CASSLPASGQETQYF. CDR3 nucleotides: TGTGCCAGCAGCCTCCCAGCTAGCGGCCAAGAGACCCAGTACTTC.

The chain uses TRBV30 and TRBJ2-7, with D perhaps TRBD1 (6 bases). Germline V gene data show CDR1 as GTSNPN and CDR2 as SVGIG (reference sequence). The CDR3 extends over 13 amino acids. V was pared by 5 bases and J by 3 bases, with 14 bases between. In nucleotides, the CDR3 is TGTGCCTGGGCTAGGGACAACTACTACGAGCAGTACTTC. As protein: CAWARDNYYEQYF.

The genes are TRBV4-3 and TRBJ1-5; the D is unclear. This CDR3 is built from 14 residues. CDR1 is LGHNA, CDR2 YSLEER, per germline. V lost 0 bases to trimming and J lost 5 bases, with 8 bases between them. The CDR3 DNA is TGCGCCAGCAGCCAAGAATGGAGGGATCAGCCCCAGCATTTT. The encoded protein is CASSQEWRDQPQHF.

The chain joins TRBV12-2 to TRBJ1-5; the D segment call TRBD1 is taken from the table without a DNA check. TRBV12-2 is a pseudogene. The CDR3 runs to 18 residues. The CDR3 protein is CASRQGQEGQYSNQPQHF. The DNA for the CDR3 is TGTGCAAGTCGCCAAGGGCAGGAGGGACAGTATAGCAATCAGCCCCAGCATTTT.

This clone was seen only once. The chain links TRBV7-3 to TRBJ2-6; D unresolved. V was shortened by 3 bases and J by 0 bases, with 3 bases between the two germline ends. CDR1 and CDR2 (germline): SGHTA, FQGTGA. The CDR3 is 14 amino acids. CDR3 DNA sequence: TGTGCCAGCAGCTTTGGCTCTGGGGCCAACGTCCTGACTTTC. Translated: CASSFGSGANVLTF.

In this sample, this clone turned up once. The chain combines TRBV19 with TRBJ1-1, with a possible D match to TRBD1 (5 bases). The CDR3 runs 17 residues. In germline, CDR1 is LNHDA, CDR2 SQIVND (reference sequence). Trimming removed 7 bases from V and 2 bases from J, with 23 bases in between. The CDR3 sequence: CASIPYPGGESNTEAFF. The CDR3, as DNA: TGTGCCAGTATCCCCTATCCGGGGGGAGAAAGCAACACTGAAGCTTTCTTT.